A selection of T cell receptor beta chains follows, all from one sample in a study of blood T cell repertoires in COVID-19. Generated by immunoSEQ multiplex PCR, the TCRdb table keeps only in-frame clones and is missing some. The sample yields more than 150,000 clones, roughly 83% seen once. Input material: PBMCs or T cells enriched from blood (not recorded which). Receptors were obtained from a woman between 55 and 75 years old who had recovered from COVID-19. The CDR3 runs from the conserved cysteine through the conserved F or W. Each record gives: V gene, clone size, D gene, J gene, CDR3 length, CDR3 protein. A D gene is named only where the DNA matches it firmly. The size of a clone is reported for some rows only, either as once, few or many, or as a class for expanded clones.

V: TRBV19; size: -; D: -; J: TRBJ2-5; length: 13; CDR3: CASTGGPRGTQYF
V: TRBV20-1; size: -; D: -; J: TRBJ1-1; length: 15; CDR3: CSASEGGRGRTEAFF
V: TRBV3-1/TRBV3-2; size: few; D: -; J: TRBJ2-7; length: 11; CDR3: CASSLQYEQYF
V: TRBV5-1; size: -; D: TRBD2; J: TRBJ2-3; length: 16; CDR3: CASSLKTGGRTDTQYF
V: TRBV2; size: -; D: -; J: TRBJ1-2; length: 12; CDR3: CAITTGMFDYTF
V: TRBV11-2; size: -; D: -; J: TRBJ2-7; length: 14; CDR3: CASRRPGQGYEQYF
V: TRBV5-1; size: -; D: -; J: TRBJ1-1; length: 15; CDR3: CASTRRGQLNTEAFF
V: TRBV27; size: once; D: TRBD1; J: TRBJ1-1; length: 14; CDR3: CASSPGQGGARAFF
V: TRBV29-1; size: few; D: TRBD2; J: TRBJ2-3; length: 17; CDR3: CSVDPTLSGGASDTQYF
V: TRBV5-1; size: -; D: -; J: TRBJ2-2; length: 16; CDR3: CASSLSRSANTGELFF
V: TRBV11-2; size: -; D: TRBD2; J: TRBJ2-7; length: 14; CDR3: CASSTSGGLYEQYF
V: TRBV5-1; size: few; D: TRBD1; J: TRBJ2-1; length: 15; CDR3: CASSTGTGGYNEQFF
V: TRBV5-6; size: -; D: -; J: TRBJ1-6; length: 15; CDR3: CASSSAGEGDSPLHF
V: TRBV5-1; size: -; D: TRBD1; J: TRBJ2-3; length: 15; CDR3: CASSLRTGPTDTQYF
V: TRBV10-3; size: -; D: TRBD2; J: TRBJ2-7; length: 15; CDR3: CAISPGLAGSYEQYF
V: TRBV15; size: -; D: -; J: TRBJ1-5; length: 16; CDR3: CATSSPGLYSNQPQHF
V: TRBV6-9; size: -; D: -; J: TRBJ1-1; length: 13; CDR3: CTSLGQVNTEAFF
V: TRBV5-6; size: -; D: TRBD2; J: TRBJ2-1; length: 16; CDR3: CASSLGSGRTSNEQFF